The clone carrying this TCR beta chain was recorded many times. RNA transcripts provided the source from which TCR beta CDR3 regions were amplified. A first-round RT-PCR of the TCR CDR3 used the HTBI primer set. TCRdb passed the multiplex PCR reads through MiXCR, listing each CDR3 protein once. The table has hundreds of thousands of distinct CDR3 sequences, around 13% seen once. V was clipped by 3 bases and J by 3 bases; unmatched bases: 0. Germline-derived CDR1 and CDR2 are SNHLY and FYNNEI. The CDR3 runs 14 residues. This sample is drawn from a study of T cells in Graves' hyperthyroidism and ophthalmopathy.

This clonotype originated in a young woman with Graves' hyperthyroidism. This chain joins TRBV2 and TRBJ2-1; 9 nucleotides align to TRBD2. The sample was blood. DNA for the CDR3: TGTGCCAGCAGTGATAGCGGGAGCTACAATGAGCAGTTCTTC. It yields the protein CASSDSGSYNEQFF.